The clone carrying this T cell receptor (beta chain) came up many times. As yet, its antigen is unknown. Each patient went into thyroid surgery without having received any treatment. In the study's own analysis: Across clinicopathological groups, CDR3 differences served as the basis for building a distant-metastasis classifier for papillary thyroid cancer. Through MiXCR, TCRdb re-clonotyped the PCR reads. In this record, the V and J calls reflect TCRdb's handling and not the investigators' own analysis. There are tens of thousands of clones in the sample; around 12% occur only once, and around 10% lies in the top ten. CDR1 and CDR2 from the germline V gene are SGHVS and FQNEAQ. Trimming pared 8 bases from V and 0 bases from J, leaving 8 bases between. The CDR3 is made up of 13 amino acids. These data come from a study of metastatic and nonmetastatic thyroid tumors. Study-level information: Repertoire comparisons spanned blood and tumor or nodule tissue from malignant and benign thyroid patients.

General study results and limits: Within blood and tumor, benign nodules reportedly had significantly lower TCR beta diversity than malignant thyroid tumors did.

The sequence was obtained from a female donor with papillary thyroid cancer or a benign thyroid nodule (not recorded which). Some clones in this sample may be carry-over from other donors' samples. J is TRBJ2-1 and V is TRBV7-8, with TRBD2 as a possible D gene (6 bases). Sequenced input: tumor tissue. The CDR3: CASGRGSYNEQFF. The CDR3 DNA sequence: TGTGCCAGCGGGCGGGGCTCCTACAATGAGCAGTTCTTC.